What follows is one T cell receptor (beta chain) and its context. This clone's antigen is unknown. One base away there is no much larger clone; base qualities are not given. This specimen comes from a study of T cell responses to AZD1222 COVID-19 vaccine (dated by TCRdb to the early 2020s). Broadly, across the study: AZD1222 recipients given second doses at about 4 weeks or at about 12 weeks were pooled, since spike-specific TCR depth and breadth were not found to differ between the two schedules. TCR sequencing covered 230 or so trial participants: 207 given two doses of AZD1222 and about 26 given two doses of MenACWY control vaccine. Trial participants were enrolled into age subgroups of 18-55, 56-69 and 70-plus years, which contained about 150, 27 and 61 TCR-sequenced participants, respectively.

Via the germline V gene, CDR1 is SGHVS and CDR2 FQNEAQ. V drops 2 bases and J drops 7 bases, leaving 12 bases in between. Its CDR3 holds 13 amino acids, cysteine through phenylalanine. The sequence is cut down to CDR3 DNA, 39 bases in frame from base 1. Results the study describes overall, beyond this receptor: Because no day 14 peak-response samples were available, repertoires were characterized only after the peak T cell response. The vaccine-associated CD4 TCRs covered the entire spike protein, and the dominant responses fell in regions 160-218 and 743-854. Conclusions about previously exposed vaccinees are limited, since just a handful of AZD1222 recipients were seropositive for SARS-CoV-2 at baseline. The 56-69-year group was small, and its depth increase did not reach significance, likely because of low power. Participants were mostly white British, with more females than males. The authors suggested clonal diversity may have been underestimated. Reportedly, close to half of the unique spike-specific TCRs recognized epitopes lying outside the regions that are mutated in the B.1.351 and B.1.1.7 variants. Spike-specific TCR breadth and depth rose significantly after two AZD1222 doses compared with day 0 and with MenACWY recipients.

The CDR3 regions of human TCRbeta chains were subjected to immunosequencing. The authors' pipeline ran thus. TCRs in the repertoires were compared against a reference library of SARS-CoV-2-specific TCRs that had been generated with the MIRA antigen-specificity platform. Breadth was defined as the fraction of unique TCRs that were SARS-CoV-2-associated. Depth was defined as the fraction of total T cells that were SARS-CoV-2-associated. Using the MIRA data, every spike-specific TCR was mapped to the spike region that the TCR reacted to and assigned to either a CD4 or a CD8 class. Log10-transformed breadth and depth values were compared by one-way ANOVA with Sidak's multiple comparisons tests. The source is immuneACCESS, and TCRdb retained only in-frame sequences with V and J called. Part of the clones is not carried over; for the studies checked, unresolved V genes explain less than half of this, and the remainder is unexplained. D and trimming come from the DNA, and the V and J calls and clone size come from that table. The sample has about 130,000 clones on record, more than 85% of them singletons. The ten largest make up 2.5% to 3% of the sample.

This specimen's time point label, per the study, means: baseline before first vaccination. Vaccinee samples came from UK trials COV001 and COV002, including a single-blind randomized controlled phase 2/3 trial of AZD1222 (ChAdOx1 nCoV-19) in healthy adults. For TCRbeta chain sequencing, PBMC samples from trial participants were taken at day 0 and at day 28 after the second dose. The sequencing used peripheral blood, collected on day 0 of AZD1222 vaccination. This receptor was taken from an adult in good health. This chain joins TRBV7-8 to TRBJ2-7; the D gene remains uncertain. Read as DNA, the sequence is TGTGCCAGCAGCTTATGGGTTCTCAGGGAGCAGTACTTC. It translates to CASSLWVLREQYF.